This T cell receptor (beta chain) was documented in a study of low-dose radiotherapy and immunotherapy resistance in tumors. Study context: Across 26 weeks, 13 Gy in total went to Cohort 2, delivered as 1 Gy per fraction every two weeks. Oral administration of aspirin 300 mg daily occurred for four cycles, commencing at cycle 1 day 1.

As to time point: after trial treatment. Sample treatment: LDRT plus nivolumab, ipilimumab, low-dose cyclophosphamide and aspirin (RACIN trial). Patients who could take part had advanced solid tumors with no tumor-infiltrating lymphocytes. cDNA synthesis used a TRAV/TRBV-specific primer set for both chains. A roughly 20-cycle PCR with a constant-region primer and V-primer adapter amplified TCRs. MiXCR, applied by TCRdb to the reads, yields one record per CDR3 protein. The data show tens of thousands of distinct CDR3 sequences, approximately 22% seen once. This clonotype was seen repeatedly, ten times or more. CDR1 and CDR2 from the germline V gene are PRHDT and FYEKMQ (reference sequence). The CDR3 length is 14 residues. V shed 5 bases and J shed 3 bases, with 10 bases lying between them.

The TCR originated in a female donor with ovarian cancer. The chain couples TRBV13 to TRBJ2-2; D is possibly TRBD1 (5 bases). Sequencing used PBMCs, obtained after low-dose radiotherapy plus immunotherapy. The CDR3 DNA sequence: TGTGCCAGCAGCCCGCCCAGGGACACCGGGGAGCTGTTTTTT. This encodes CASSPPRDTGELFF.